Below are 11 T cell receptor beta chains sequenced from a single sample in a study of cytomegalovirus exposure and HLA in healthy donors. The PCR had 60 Vbeta and 13 Jbeta primers. The protocol was immunoSEQ multiplex PCR, while the TCRdb copy is restricted to in-frame clones and leaves out a portion. The table lists some 96,000 clones, 55% to 75% of them singletons. Material: PBMCs. The receptors stem from a man aged 60 to 69 in good health and CMV-seronegative.

This chain uses TRBV11-2 with TRBJ2-1; 7 bases match TRBD2. The CDR3 has 15 amino acids. The V and J ends lost 4 bases and 5 bases, in that order; junction bases with no gene match: 8. CDR1 is SGHAT, CDR2 FQNNGV, per germline. The CDR3 is CASSSLGGLNNEQFF. CDR3 DNA sequence: TGTGCCAGCAGCTCCTTGGGAGGGCTAAACAATGAGCAGTTCTTC.

This clone has only a few counts. The chain employs TRBV23-1 and TRBJ2-3, with D possibly matching TRBD1 (6 bases). TRBV23-1 is designated an ORF whose function remains uncertain. Trimming removed 1 base from V and 3 bases from J, with 14 bases in between. The length of the CDR3 is 16 residues. CDR3 DNA: TGCGCCAGCAGTCAATTTGGGCAGGGGTGGACAGATACGCAGTATTTT. Translating gives CASSQFGQGWTDTQYF.

This clone occurred a few times. The J gene is TRBJ2-5, the V gene TRBV19; 9 positions agree with TRBD2. The CDR3 runs 15 residues. Germline CDR1 reads LNHDA; CDR2 reads SQIVND (reference sequence). With 3 bases clipped from V and 1 base from J, the junction kept 3 bases outside the gene matches. The CDR3 spells CASSIVAGVQETQYF. The CDR3 DNA sequence: TGTGCCAGTAGTATCGTAGCGGGAGTCCAAGAGACCCAGTACTTC.

The chain's CDR3 is CASSLGGRVRSPLHF. The CDR3 nucleotides read TGTGCCAGCAGCTTAGGGGGCCGTGTTCGGTCACCCCTCCACTTT. The chain links TRBV7-8 to TRBJ1-6; maybe TRBD1 (5 bases). The germline V and J ends were trimmed by 1 base and 10 bases, with 14 bases remaining between them. The CDR3 has 15 amino acids. The germline gives CDR1 SGHVS, CDR2 FQNEAQ.

This chain joins TRBV7-3 and TRBJ2-7, with 8 bases matching TRBD1. Trimming took 5 bases from V and 2 from J; bases not matched to a gene: 8. From germline, CDR1 is SGHTA and CDR2 FQGTGA. The CDR3 loop spans 15 amino acids. This CDR3 reads CASSPTGAETYEQYF. In DNA, the CDR3 is TGTGCCAGCAGCCCGACAGGGGCCGAAACCTACGAGCAGTACTTC.

This clone has just a few counts. The chain carries TRBV27 and TRBJ1-1; 12 bases match TRBD1. J was trimmed by 6 bases and V by 6 bases; bases with no gene match: 17. CDR1 and CDR2 from the germline V gene are MNHEY and SMNVEV (reference sequence). The CDR3 runs to 18 residues. The CDR3 sequence: CASSQKNMLGQGAPEAFF. The DNA of the CDR3 is TGTGCCAGCAGCCAAAAGAATATGTTGGGACAGGGGGCTCCTGAAGCTTTCTTT.

At least ten counts were recorded for this clone. The chain is built from TRBV10-3 and TRBJ1-2, with 8 bases lining up with TRBD1. This CDR3 has 16 amino acids. J lost 2 bases, V lost 6 bases, and 11 bases had no gene match. CDR1 is ENHRY, CDR2 SYGVKD, per germline. The CDR3, as DNA: TGTGCCATCAGGGGTATACGGGGACAGGAGAACTATGGCTACACCTTC. Amino acid sequence: CAIRGIRGQENYGYTF.

The genes are TRBV21-1 and TRBJ2-2; the table's D call TRBD2 went unverified against the DNA. TRBV21-1 represents a pseudogene. The length of the CDR3 is 16 residues. The DNA for the CDR3 is TGTGCCAGCTCCCCAAGGGAGGGGTCAACGTCCGGGGAGCTGTTTTTT. The encoded protein is CASSPREGSTSGELFF.

The chain is built from TRBV5-6 and TRBJ2-7; no clear D gene. The CDR3 has 15 amino acids. Germline CDR1 is SGHDT and CDR2 is YYEEEE. V was clipped by 2 bases and J by 4 bases, with 16 bases between them. The DNA of the CDR3 is TGTGCCAGCAGCTTTCCAGTGGTAGGAGAATACGAGCAGTACTTC. It encodes CASSFPVVGEYEQYF. Full variable domain (rest looked up from reference TRBV5-6 and TRBJ2-7): DAGVTQSPTHLIKTRGQQVTLRCSPKSGHDTVSWYQQALGQGPQFIFQYYEEEERQRGNFPDRFSGHQFPNYSSELNVNALLLGDSALYLCASSFPVVGEYEQYFGPGTRLTVT.

The V and J genes are TRBV7-9 and TRBJ1-5; TRBD1 matches at 9 bases. The CDR3 length is 16 residues. V dropped 5 bases and J dropped 5; count of bases not matched to a gene: 10. Germline CDR1 is SEHNR and CDR2 is FQNEAQ (reference sequence). The CDR3 loop is CASSTMTGGDDQPQHF. DNA of the CDR3: TGTGCCAGCAGCACAATGACAGGGGGGGACGATCAGCCCCAGCATTTT.

The chain combines TRBV6-1 with TRBJ2-4; 9 bases agree with TRBD2. J was trimmed by 8 bases and V by 3 bases; bases with no gene match: 11. The germline gives CDR1 MNHNS, CDR2 SASEGT. This CDR3 region has 16 residues. The CDR3 nucleotides read TGTGCCAGCAGTGATGTTCGGCGGGAGGGGGGGTACATTCAGTACTTC. Protein: CASSDVRREGGYIQYF.